The T cell receptor (beta chain) under discussion was sequenced for a study of patients and donors after allogeneic stem cell transplantation. Germline loops: CDR1 SGHAT, CDR2 FQNNGV. This CDR3 is 15 amino acids long. The V gene lost 5 bases and the J gene lost 3 bases, with 16 bases spanning the gap. A single count supports this clonotype. One entry per CDR3 protein, called by TCRdb with MiXCR from the RT-PCR reads. In the table there are a few hundred thousand distinct CDR3 sequences, 38% of which are singletons. The V and J genes are TRBV11-2 and TRBJ1-2; D is ambiguous. Input material: blood, either unsorted or a sorted T cell fraction (not recorded which). This TCR was sampled from a human donor who was either an allogeneic HSCT recipient or a stem cell or donor lymphocyte infusion donor (not recorded which). It is not recorded whose cells these are; they may come from a transplant donor. In nucleotides, the CDR3 is TGTGCCAGCAGCCCCGACCGGGCGACTTACTATGGCTACACCTTC. Protein sequence: CASSPDRATYYGYTF.